The rows below give T cell receptor beta chains drawn from one sample of a study of early T cells in non-severe SARS-CoV-2 infection. TCRdb reprocessed the 5' RACE reads via MiXCR and lists one record per CDR3 protein. In the table there are about 99,000 distinct CDR3 sequences, approximately 15% of which are singletons. Sample: whole blood. The origin of the receptors is an adult who was a healthcare worker with PCR-confirmed SARS-CoV-2 infection or an uninfected control (not recorded which). The CDR3 runs from the conserved cysteine through the conserved F or W.

TRBJ1-1 TRBV6-4 CASSDRVDTEAFF
TRBJ2-5 TRBV28 CASSSRTKGIIFPQGETQYF
TRBJ2-1 TRBV28 CASSLSGIHEQFF
TRBJ2-2 TRBV24-1 CATSDGRTNTGELFF
TRBJ2-3 TRBV6-2/TRBV6-3 CASSLAGAEVDTQYF
TRBJ1-5 TRBV20-1 CSARANTGSQPQHF
TRBJ1-2 TRBV10-2 CASRDRGTSGYTF
TRBJ2-3 TRBV29-1 CSAETGDSTDTQYF
TRBJ1-4 TRBV5-1 CASSFKAGRLTNEKLFF
TRBJ2-7 TRBV4-2 CASSQDRGISYEQYF
TRBJ2-1 TRBV6-2/TRBV6-3 CASTLTGLALYNEQFF
TRBJ2-1 TRBV10-2 CASSRAGKADEQFF
TRBJ1-1 TRBV11-2 CASSSHQGPGTEAFF
TRBJ1-1 TRBV10-2 CASRHTEAFF
TRBJ2-7 TRBV11-2 CASSLAPEFYEQYF
TRBJ2-1 TRBV15 CATSRDKGSYNEQFF
TRBJ2-7 TRBV30 CAWSVPPRLALIYEQYF
TRBJ1-4 TRBV4-1 CASSQEAGTEKLFF
TRBJ2-1 TRBV5-5 CASSLKGQGDEQFF
TRBJ2-1 TRBV27 CASSLGPNEQFF
TRBJ1-6 TRBV9 CASSGGTTRLSPLHF
TRBJ2-5 TRBV7-2 CASSLQGLGRETQYF